The sequence of this T cell receptor beta chain was determined in a study of T cell responses to AZD1222 COVID-19 vaccine. Concerning this clone itself: Its target is not known.

General study findings and limits: Seropositive status at baseline applied to only five to seven AZD1222 recipients. White British ancestry dominated among donors, who included more females, and clonal diversity was possibly underestimated. The study found Spike-specific TCR breadth and depth rose after two AZD1222 doses.

V shed 5 bases, J shed 4 bases, and the junction held 6 bases outside the gene matches. This CDR3 has 16 residues. Germline CDR1 is SGHRS and CDR2 is YFSETQ. Assay: immunoSEQ multiplex PCR; the TCRdb copy retains only in-frame clones and omits some. The sample has roughly 100,000 clones; roughly 87% are singletons. The clonotype comes from an adult in good health. Sequenced material: peripheral blood, taken on day 0 of AZD1222 vaccination. J is TRBJ2-3 and V is TRBV5-1, with 14 bases fitting TRBD2. DNA of the CDR3: TGCGCCAGCAGTCCTAAGACTAGCGGGGGGGCAGATACGCAGTATTTT. Protein sequence: CASSPKTSGGADTQYF.